These 28 T cell receptor beta chains originate from one sample sequenced in a study of blood T cell repertoires in COVID-19. Some clones are missing from TCRdb's copy, which holds only in-frame ones; the method was immunoSEQ multiplex PCR. In the table there are around 67,000 clones, about 81% of which are singletons. Sample: peripheral blood. These receptors were collected from a human donor in a cohort sampled during active COVID-19.

This chain connects TRBV9 to TRBJ2-3; a possible D gene is TRBD2 (5 bases). Trimming removed 2 bases from V and 0 bases from J, with 7 bases in between. This CDR3 has 14 amino acids. The germline CDR1 and CDR2 sequences are SGDLS and YYNGEE. CDR3 bases: TGTGCCAGCAGCGTCGGGGTGAGCACAGATACGCAGTATTTT. Its protein is CASSVGVSTDTQYF.

CDR3: CASSSQALGNQPQHF. The CDR3 nucleotides are TGTGCCAGCAGCTCGCAGGCCTTGGGCAATCAGCCCCAGCATTTT. The chain links TRBV7-8 to TRBJ1-5, with D unclear. CDR1 and CDR2 from the germline V gene are SGHVS and FQNEAQ. The ends were cut back, 4 bases at V and 2 bases at J, with 12 bases in the middle. The CDR3 covers 15 residues.

This clone was counted a single time. This chain connects TRBV9 to TRBJ1-5, with D unresolved. In germline, CDR1 is SGDLS, CDR2 YYNGEE. This CDR3 contains 15 residues. V lost 3 bases, J lost 0 bases, and 10 bases lay in between. This CDR3 reads CASSEEGDSNQPQHF. CDR3 nucleotides: TGTGCCAGCAGCGAGGAAGGAGATAGCAATCAGCCCCAGCATTTT. The whole variable domain, filled in from reference TRBV9 and TRBJ1-5, reads DSGVTQTPKHLITATGQRVTLRCSPRSGDLSVYWYQQSLDQGLQFLIQYYNGEERAKGNILERFSAQQFPDLHSELNLSSLELGDSALYFCASSEEGDSNQPQHFGDGTRLSIL.

V and J are TRBV2 and TRBJ2-1, with 11 positions matching TRBD2. Germline V lookup: CDR1 SNHLY, CDR2 FYNNEI. Trimming removed 6 bases from V and 4 bases from J; junction bases left unmatched: 14. CDR3 length equals 18 residues. CDR3 sequence: CASSPEVAGGPGYNEQFF. For the CDR3, the DNA is TGTGCCAGCAGCCCCGAAGTAGCGGGAGGGCCGGGGTACAATGAGCAGTTCTTC.

The chain carries TRBV5-1 and TRBJ2-7, with unresolved D. In germline, CDR1 is SGHRS, CDR2 YFSETQ. The CDR3 consists of 16 residues. V lost 2 bases to trimming and J lost 2 bases, with 17 bases between them. The CDR3 here is CASSLASIYPAYEQYF. The CDR3 nucleotides are TGCGCCAGCAGCTTAGCTAGTATATATCCGGCCTACGAGCAGTACTTC.

This clone was seen just once. This CDR3 is CASSESFWQASMEGYTF. Written as DNA, the CDR3 is TGCGCCAGCAGTGAGTCGTTTTGGCAGGCAAGCATGGAAGGCTACACCTTC. The chain links TRBV10-1 to TRBJ1-2; D not resolved. The CDR3 spans 17 residues. Per germline, CDR1 WNHNN and CDR2 SYGVQD (reference sequence). Trimming removed 0 bases from V and 8 bases from J, with 22 bases in between.

The J gene is TRBJ2-5, the V gene TRBV18; 9 positions agree with TRBD1. V trimming: 0 bases; J trimming: 4 bases; junction bases outside the gene matches: 3. CDR1 is KGHSH and CDR2 is LQKENI in the germline V gene. The CDR3 has 15 residues. The DNA of the CDR3 is TGTGCCAGCTCACCACCGACGACAGGGGGAGAGACCCAGTACTTC. Protein product: CASSPPTTGGETQYF.

The table lists this clone with a count of one. Compared with germline, one end of the junction differs, possibly owing to a read error. The chain uses TRBV24-1 and TRBJ2-7; 8 bases line up with TRBD1. Germline V gene data show CDR1 as KGHDR and CDR2 as SFDVKD. CDR3 length equals 14 residues. CDR3 residues: CATSDPGGSHEQYF. CDR3 bases: TGTGCCACCAGTGACCCAGGGGGCTCCCACGAGCAGTACTTC.

The chain joins TRBV5-5 to TRBJ2-7; possibly TRBD1 for D (6 bases). Between the trimmed V and J ends, which lost 4 bases and 0 bases, there was a span of 11 bases. CDR3 size: 14 residues. The germline gives CDR1 SGHKS, CDR2 YYEKEE (reference sequence). CDR3 sequence (DNA): TGTGCCAGCAGCCCCGGGACATTCTCCTACGAGCAGTACTTC. Its translation is CASSPGTFSYEQYF.

The chain is built from TRBV29-1 and TRBJ1-2; possibly TRBD1 for D (5 bases). The V end lost 0 bases, the J end lost 9 bases, and 11 bases lay between the germline ends. This CDR3 has 12 residues. CDR1 is SQVTM, CDR2 ANQGSEA, per germline. The CDR3 reads CSVEDRGVSYTF. CDR3 nucleotide sequence: TGCAGCGTTGAAGATCGGGGGGTGAGCTACACCTTC.

The chain couples TRBV6-5 to TRBJ2-7; TRBD1 might be the D (5 bases). V dropped 2 bases and J dropped 2 bases, with 13 bases sitting between them. The germline gives CDR1 MNHEY, CDR2 SVGAGI. The CDR3 extends over 15 amino acids. CDR3 sequence: CASSYGGQSTYEQYF. In DNA form, the CDR3 reads TGTGCCAGCAGTTACGGTGGACAAAGTACCTACGAGCAGTACTTC.

There are a few counts of this clone. This chain joins TRBV4-1 and TRBJ2-7; 7 bases fit TRBD1. The V and J ends lost 0 bases and 5 bases, in that order; junction bases with no gene match: 10. From germline, CDR1 is MGHRA and CDR2 YSYEKL. The CDR3 sequence is 16 residues long. The CDR3 DNA reads as TGCGCCAGCAGCCAAGAAAGGAGAGGGGGCATCGACGAGCAGTACTTC. Protein product: CASSQERRGGIDEQYF.

This chain connects TRBV7-9 to TRBJ2-2, with 7 bases lining up with TRBD2. This CDR3 is 15 amino acids long. The germline V gene encodes CDR1 SEHNR and CDR2 FQNEAQ (reference sequence). V was clipped by 5 bases and J by 7 bases; unmatched bases: 10. This chain's CDR3 is CASSPVGGRIGELFF. The CDR3 DNA reads as TGTGCCAGCAGCCCGGTGGGCGGGAGAATCGGGGAGCTGTTTTTT.

The rearrangement uses TRBV24-1 and TRBJ1-2; the D is unclear. With 4 bases removed from V and 6 bases from J, the gap between germline ends came to 11 bases. CDR3 length equals 13 residues. Looked up from germline, CDR1 is KGHDR and CDR2 is SFDVKD. The CDR3 loop is CATSETTTDGYTF. As DNA, the CDR3 is TGTGCCACCAGTGAGACGACTACGGATGGCTACACCTTC.

In regard to this clone: The sample has other DNA sequences that encode this CDR3 too. V gene TRBV6-5 combines with J gene TRBJ1-1, with D possibly TRBD1 on 6 matching bases. The ends were cut back, 8 bases at V and 0 bases at J, with 13 bases in the middle. This CDR3 has 14 amino acids. Germline V CDR1 and CDR2: MNHEY, SVGAGI. Written as DNA, the CDR3 is TGTGCCAGCTCCCAGGGGTCCATGAACACTGAAGCTTTCTTT. Residues: CASSQGSMNTEAFF.

This rearrangement joins TRBV28 to TRBJ2-3; D is perhaps TRBD2 (5 bases). Germline V gives CDR1 MDHEN, CDR2 SYDVKM. V lost 4 bases and J lost 1, with 18 bases in between. There are 17 residues in the CDR3. The CDR3 coding sequence is TGTGCCAGCAGTTCCCCTCAGACGAAGGAGGGCACAGATACGCAGTATTTT. Its translation: CASSSPQTKEGTDTQYF.

Concerning this clone: Other DNA sequences within the sample encode an identical CDR3. V gene TRBV7-2 combines with J gene TRBJ2-5; D gene unclear. Between the trimmed V and J ends, which lost 4 bases and 4 bases, there was a span of 10 bases. Germline V CDR1 and CDR2: SGHTA, FQGNSA. The CDR3 loop spans 13 amino acids. The CDR3 nucleotides are TGTGCCAGCAGCTCCCCTCCGGGAGAGACCCAGTACTTC. This translates into CASSSPPGETQYF.

The chain recombines TRBV7-8 with TRBJ2-7, with 8 bases that match TRBD1. Germline values: CDR1 SGHVS, CDR2 FQNEAQ. J lost 3 bases, V lost 1 base, and 2 bases had no gene match. The CDR3 extends over 14 amino acids. CDR3 sequence (DNA): TGTGCCAGCAGCTTAGAAGGACAGGGCTACGAGCAGTACTTC. It specifies CASSLEGQGYEQYF. The full variable domain, in which reference TRBV7-8 and TRBJ2-7 provide the parts outside the CDR3, is GAGVSQSPRYKVAKRGQDVALRCDPISGHVSLFWYQQALGQGPEFLTYFQNEAQLDKSGLPSDRFFAERPEGSVSTLKIQRTQQEDSAVYLCASSLEGQGYEQYFGPGTRLTVT.

The rearrangement links TRBV10-1 to TRBJ2-1; TRBD2 aligns across 7 bases. The CDR3 length is 12 residues. J lost 4 bases, V lost 8 bases, and 2 bases had no gene match. The V gene's germline CDR1 is WNHNN and CDR2 SYGVQD (reference sequence). CDR3 loop: CASSGGYNEQFF. The CDR3 nucleotides read TGCGCCAGCTCGGGGGGTTACAATGAGCAGTTCTTC.

This clone was seen a handful of times. This chain joins TRBV6-5 and TRBJ1-6; D perhaps matches TRBD1 (6 bases). The CDR3 totals 14 residues. V lost 4 bases, J lost 7 bases, and 11 bases lay in between. Germline CDR1 is MNHEY and CDR2 is SVGAGI. CDR3 DNA: TGTGCCAGCAGTTTGACAGGATACAATTCACCCCTCCACTTT. This codes for CASSLTGYNSPLHF.

This clone was counted only a few times. The rearrangement joins TRBV7-2 to TRBJ1-3; 10 nucleotides agree with TRBD1. The trim removed 4 bases at V and 4 bases at J, leaving 10 bases unmatched. The CDR3 covers 17 residues. In germline, CDR1 is SGHTA, CDR2 FQGNSA. As DNA, the CDR3 is TGTGCCAGCAGCTACTCCGGACAGGGGGTAATAGGAAACACCATATATTTT. Encoded protein: CASSYSGQGVIGNTIYF. Together with reference TRBV7-2 and TRBJ1-3, the CDR3 gives the full variable domain: GAGVSQSPSNKVTEKGKDVELRCDPISGHTALYWYRQSLGQGLEFLIYFQGNSAPDKSGLPSDRFSAERTGGSVSTLTIQRTQQEDSAVYLCASSYSGQGVIGNTIYFGEGSWLTVV.

This clone occurred a few times. V is TRBV4-1 and J is TRBJ1-5, with D hard to call. This CDR3 is built from 14 residues. Germline CDR1 reads MGHRA; CDR2 reads YSYEKL. V shed 0 bases and J shed 5 bases, with 8 bases lying between them. The CDR3 nucleotides are TGCGCCAGCAGCCAAGAGTTCGGGGATCAGCCCCAGCATTTT. Translation gives CASSQEFGDQPQHF.

This sequence joins TRBV28 and TRBJ2-2; 9 positions agree with TRBD2. The CDR3 sequence is 20 residues long. Trimming removed 6 bases from V and 3 bases from J; junction bases left unmatched: 20. The germline CDR1 and CDR2 sequences are MDHEN and SYDVKM. CDR3 residues: CASRLGRREGPYAHTGELFF. CDR3 DNA sequence: TGTGCCAGCAGGTTGGGCCGGCGGGAGGGCCCCTATGCCCACACCGGGGAGCTGTTTTTT.

This clone appeared once. The V and J genes are TRBV15 and TRBJ1-1, with D possibly matching TRBD1 (5 bases). Germline-derived CDR1 and CDR2 are LNHNV and YYDKDF (reference sequence). The CDR3 consists of 14 residues. V was clipped by 4 bases and J by 0 bases, with 9 bases between them. The chain's CDR3 is CATSNGGLNTEAFF. The CDR3 DNA follows: TGTGCCACCAGCAACGGGGGTTTGAACACTGAAGCTTTCTTT.

This chain uses TRBV19 with TRBJ2-7, with 8 bases aligning to TRBD2. Germline loops: CDR1 LNHDA, CDR2 SQIVND (reference sequence). The CDR3 has 15 amino acids. Trimming cost V 5 bases and J 2 bases; bases outside gene matches: 8. The CDR3 sequence is CASSSRREGTYEQYF. The DNA for the CDR3 is TGTGCCAGTAGTTCTAGACGGGAGGGTACCTACGAGCAGTACTTC. The complete variable domain, with remaining parts taken from reference TRBV19 and TRBJ2-7, reads DGGITQSPKYLFRKEGQNVTLSCEQNLNHDAMYWYRQDPGQGLRLIYYSQIVNDFQKGDIAEGYSVSREKKESFPLTVTSAQKNPTAFYLCASSSRREGTYEQYFGPGTRLTVT.

V gene TRBV19 combines with J gene TRBJ2-5, with 13 bases identical to TRBD2. J was trimmed by 7 bases and V by 3 bases; bases with no gene match: 11. CDR1 LNHDA and CDR2 SQIVND come from the germline V gene (reference sequence). This CDR3 region has 17 residues. The CDR3 protein is CASSIELAGGTQRTQYF. The DNA for the CDR3 is TGTGCCAGTAGTATTGAACTAGCGGGAGGGACGCAACGGACCCAGTACTTC.

This rearrangement joins TRBV12-3 or TRBV12-4 to TRBJ1-2; unclear D gene. V was clipped by 2 bases and J by 13 bases, with 14 bases between them. The CDR3 is 12 amino acids. The CDR3 nucleotides read TGTGCCAGCAGTTTACCTATAACACAGAGCACCTTC. It yields the protein CASSLPITQSTF.

This chain links TRBV24-1 with TRBJ2-3; 8 bases align to TRBD1. The CDR3 totals 17 residues. After removal of 4 bases from V and 2 bases from J, the junction contained 10 bases not matched to a gene. From germline, CDR1 is KGHDR and CDR2 SFDVKD. CDR3 protein: CATSDRPTGEDTDTQYF. CDR3 coding DNA: TGTGCCACCAGTGACAGACCGACAGGGGAGGACACAGATACGCAGTATTTT.